The 27 T cell receptor beta chains below were found in one sample sequenced in a study of shared clonotypes between healthy human individuals. Only in-frame clones appear in the TCRdb table, and some are missing; sequencing was by immunoSEQ multiplex PCR. This table has 500,000 to 700,000 clones, roughly 95% appearing once. Naive-designated CD8 cells lacked CD45RO, were positively enriched for CCR7, and omitted terminally differentiated effector memory CD45RA+ cells. Sequences were obtained from naive CD8+ T cells sorted from blood. These receptors came from a young woman in good health.

The chain links TRBV2 to TRBJ2-3; no clear D. The CDR3 covers 16 residues. Trimming left V 6 bases short and J 4 bases short, with 20 bases between. Germline values: CDR1 SNHLY, CDR2 FYNNEI. The CDR3 DNA is TGTGCCAGCAGCCCCTTTGCCTCAATGGGCCCAGATACGCAGTATTTT. It yields the protein CASSPFASMGPDTQYF.

This chain uses TRBV7-9 with TRBJ2-5, with 7 bases lining up with TRBD1. The better agreement between TRBJ2-7 and the DNA end casts doubt on the J call. CDR1 SEHNR and CDR2 FQNEAQ come from the germline V gene (reference sequence). There are 13 residues in the CDR3. Written as DNA, the CDR3 is TGTGCCAGCAGCCCCGACAGGGATTACGAGCAGTACTTC. Its translation: CASSPDRDYEQYF.

V usage is TRBV7-9 and J usage is TRBJ2-3; D is unresolved. V lost 3 bases to trimming and J lost 2 bases, with 15 bases between them. CDR3 length equals 16 residues. CDR1 and CDR2 (germline): SEHNR, FQNEAQ (reference sequence). In DNA form, the CDR3 reads TGTGCCAGCAGCTTTTCGACGGAGAATCCCACAGATACGCAGTATTTT. Amino acids: CASSFSTENPTDTQYF.

J is TRBJ2-1 and V is TRBV28; D unclear. The germline V gene has CDR1 MDHEN and CDR2 SYDVKM. V dropped 7 bases and J dropped 4 bases, with 17 bases sitting between them. CDR3 length equals 15 residues. CDR3 nucleotide sequence: TGTGCCAGCACTGGAACGAAGCCAAGATACAATGAGCAGTTCTTC. It is translated as CASTGTKPRYNEQFF.

As to this clone: The germline gene is not matched at one end of the junction; a read error may be the cause. The chain couples TRBV15 to TRBJ2-7; D perhaps matches TRBD2 (6 bases). CDR1 and CDR2 from the germline V gene are LNHNV and YYDKDF (reference sequence). CDR3 length: 15 amino acids. Here the CDR3 DNA reads TGTACCACCGGAGACCCAGAGGGAGGCCTCGCCGAGCAGTACTTC. Residues: CTTGDPEGGLAEQYF.

The rearrangement uses TRBV7-2 and TRBJ2-1; D is unclear. CDR1 is SGHTA and CDR2 is FQGNSA in the germline V gene. CDR3 length equals 13 residues. V dropped 1 base and J dropped 8 bases, with 9 bases sitting between them. The CDR3 loop reads CASSLGPTYEQFF. As DNA, the CDR3 is TGTGCCAGCAGCTTAGGTCCCACATATGAGCAGTTCTTC. Full variable domain (remainder filled in from reference TRBV7-2 and TRBJ2-1): GAGVSQSPSNKVTEKGKDVELRCDPISGHTALYWYRQSLGQGLEFLIYFQGNSAPDKSGLPSDRFSAERTGGSVSTLTIQRTQQEDSAVYLCASSLGPTYEQFFGPGTRLTVL.

The chain couples TRBV5-4 to TRBJ1-2, with D unresolved. In germline, CDR1 is SGHNT, CDR2 YYREEE (reference sequence). This CDR3 is built from 13 residues. V gave up 4 bases and J gave up 8 bases, with 15 bases separating them. CDR3: CASSSGLPGGYTF. The CDR3 DNA follows: TGTGCCAGCAGCAGCGGACTGCCTGGAGGCTACACCTTC.

The rearrangement uses TRBV28 and TRBJ1-5; no clear D. CDR1 MDHEN and CDR2 SYDVKM come from the germline V gene. The CDR3 sequence is 17 residues long. Deletions cut 6 bases from V and 2 bases from J, with 20 bases between. The CDR3 DNA is TGTGCCAGCAGGGTATCGGGGTATAGTGTCGGCAATCAGCCCCAGCATTTT. Its protein product is CASRVSGYSVGNQPQHF.

The rearrangement uses TRBV27 and TRBJ2-2; D is uncertain. This CDR3 spans 11 amino acids. V was cut by 7 bases and J by 7 bases, with 7 bases left in between. Germline assignment: CDR1 MNHEY and CDR2 SMNVEV (reference sequence). CDR3 coding DNA: TGTGCCAGCAACAGTAACGGGGAGCTGTTTTTT. Translated: CASNSNGELFF.

The rearrangement uses TRBV28 and TRBJ1-2; D not resolved. Germline V gives CDR1 MDHEN, CDR2 SYDVKM. V dropped 6 bases and J dropped 4 bases, with 18 bases sitting between them. There are 15 residues in the CDR3. The CDR3 DNA reads TGTGCCAGCAGCTCCGGAAAAATACACTCCTATGGCTACACCTTC. It encodes CASSSGKIHSYGYTF.

J is TRBJ2-7 and V is TRBV11-2, with D uncertain. This CDR3 has 12 residues. V lost 5 bases to trimming and J lost 5 bases, with 10 bases between them. Germline V CDR1 and CDR2: SGHAT, FQNNGV. The CDR3 sequence is CASSVAGHEQYF. The CDR3 coding sequence is TGTGCCAGCAGCGTCGCCGGACACGAGCAGTACTTC.

A remark on this clone: One base away lies a much larger clone, so this may be a sequencing read error. The CDR3 nucleotides read TGTGCCAGCACCTCCTCCTACGAGCAGTACTTC. Its protein product is CASTSSYEQYF. The rearrangement uses TRBV7-8 and TRBJ2-7; D unresolved. Trimming removed 7 bases from V and 0 bases from J, with 4 bases in between. The germline gives CDR1 SGHVS, CDR2 FQNEAQ. The CDR3 is made up of 11 amino acids.

A note on this clone: This same CDR3 is encoded by further DNA sequences in the sample. This chain joins TRBV30 and TRBJ2-7; the match to TRBD2 covers 10 bases. The V gene's germline CDR1 is GTSNPN and CDR2 SVGIG (reference sequence). This CDR3 is built from 15 residues. V gave up 0 bases and J gave up 2 bases; unmatched junction bases: 4. CDR3 region: CAWSVGLAGAYEQYF. The CDR3 DNA reads TGTGCCTGGAGTGTAGGCCTAGCGGGAGCCTACGAGCAGTACTTC.

The V gene is TRBV6-5, the J gene TRBJ2-7, with D perhaps TRBD2 (6 bases). The length of the CDR3 is 14 residues. Per germline, CDR1 MNHEY and CDR2 SVGAGI. The V end was cut by 8 bases, the J end by 4 bases, with 18 bases between. CDR3 bases: TGTGCCAGCCGGTCGGAGGGGAGCCTTTACGAGCAGTACTTC. Amino acid sequence: CASRSEGSLYEQYF.

The CDR3, as DNA: TGTGCCAGCAGCATCCGAGGGGGTGGGACGTATGGCTACACCTTC. It translates to CASSIRGGGTYGYTF. The chain has TRBV13 and TRBJ1-2, with TRBD1 as a possible D gene (6 bases). This CDR3 is built from 15 residues. Per the germline V gene, CDR1 is PRHDT and CDR2 is FYEKMQ (reference sequence). V dropped 5 bases and J dropped 5 bases, with 18 bases sitting between them.

CDR3 in DNA: TGCAGCGTTATACGGGGGGCTAACTACGAGCAGTACTTC. This translates into CSVIRGANYEQYF. The chain combines TRBV29-1 with TRBJ2-7, with TRBD2 as a possible D gene (7 bases). The CDR3 is made up of 13 amino acids. The V end lost 5 bases, the J end lost 3 bases, and 14 bases lay between the germline ends. Per the germline V gene, CDR1 is SQVTM and CDR2 is ANQGSEA.

This clone was seen only a few times. Other DNA sequences within the sample encode an identical CDR3. The chain joins TRBV27 to TRBJ2-7; 8 bases are a match to TRBD2. V lost 8 bases, J lost 3 bases, and 6 bases stayed unmatched. The CDR3 is made up of 13 amino acids. CDR1 is MNHEY, CDR2 SMNVEV, per germline (reference sequence). This CDR3 is CASRFGTSYEQYF. The CDR3 DNA is TGTGCCAGCCGATTCGGGACTAGCTACGAGCAGTACTTC.

The chain is built from TRBV27 and TRBJ2-2, with TRBD1 matching 12 bases. The CDR3 loop spans 18 amino acids. V dropped 3 bases and J dropped 6; count of bases not matched to a gene: 11. The V gene's germline CDR1 is MNHEY and CDR2 SMNVEV (reference sequence). The CDR3 here is CASSFRDRGREVPGELFF. CDR3 DNA sequence: TGTGCCAGCAGTTTCCGGGACAGGGGGCGCGAGGTACCCGGGGAGCTGTTTTTT.

This clone has more than one count but fewer than ten. The chain recombines TRBV4-1 with TRBJ2-7; D is undetermined. The V and J ends lost 3 bases and 0 bases respectively, with 6 bases between them. The CDR3 loop spans 13 amino acids. Germline V gives CDR1 MGHRA, CDR2 YSYEKL. The CDR3 loop is CASSHRTSYEQYF. CDR3 bases: TGCGCCAGCAGCCACAGGACCTCCTACGAGCAGTACTTC.

This chain uses TRBV7-3 with TRBJ2-1; D might be TRBD1 or TRBD2, each matching 5 bases. Germline V gene data show CDR1 as SGHTA and CDR2 as FQGTGA. The CDR3 loop spans 16 amino acids. The germline V and J ends were trimmed by 2 bases and 1 base, with 12 bases remaining between them. Here the CDR3 DNA reads TGTGCCAGCAGCTTACCGGGACGGCCATCCTACAATGAGCAGTTCTTC. Its translation is CASSLPGRPSYNEQFF.

V and J are TRBV13 and TRBJ2-1; D is possibly TRBD1 (6 bases). Deletions cut 5 bases from V and 3 bases from J, with 14 bases between. Germline CDR1 reads PRHDT; CDR2 reads FYEKMQ (reference sequence). CDR3 length: 15 amino acids. The CDR3 loop reads CASSQGGSSYNEQFF. The CDR3 DNA is TGTGCCAGCAGCCAAGGGGGATCTAGCTACAATGAGCAGTTCTTC.

This chain uses TRBV5-4 with TRBJ1-6, with D possibly TRBD1 on 6 matching bases. This CDR3 has 16 residues. V was pared by 3 bases and J by 5 bases, with 15 bases between. CDR1 is SGHNT and CDR2 is YYREEE in the germline V gene (reference sequence). Here the CDR3 DNA reads TGTGCCAGCAGCTCGAGGAGACAGGAGAATAATTCACCCCTCCACTTT. This encodes CASSSRRQENNSPLHF.

This clone has a single count. CDR3 protein: CASSVSGSNTDTQYF. The CDR3 nucleotides are TGTGCCAGCAGCGTAAGCGGGAGTAACACAGATACGCAGTATTTT. The chain uses TRBV11-2 and TRBJ2-3, with 8 bases fitting TRBD2. Per germline, CDR1 SGHAT and CDR2 FQNNGV. The CDR3 consists of 15 residues. The V and J ends lost 5 bases and 2 bases, in that order; junction bases with no gene match: 6.

The count of this clone is one. The V gene is TRBV13, the J gene TRBJ2-5; D remains unclear. The J call may be wrong; the DNA end is better matched by TRBJ2-7. Germline V lookup: CDR1 PRHDT, CDR2 FYEKMQ (reference sequence). CDR3 length equals 13 residues. The CDR3 loop is CASSLGIGYEQYF. DNA of the CDR3: TGTGCCAGCAGCTTAGGAATCGGCTACGAGCAGTACTTC.

The gene calls are TRBV5-4 and TRBJ2-7; 10 nucleotides align to TRBD1. CDR1 is SGHNT, CDR2 YYREEE, per germline (reference sequence). This CDR3 region has 14 residues. V lost 4 bases, J lost 7 bases, and 8 bases stayed unmatched. CDR3 in DNA: TGTGCCAGCAGCCCCGGGACAGGGGAATCGGAGCAGTACTTC. Amino acids: CASSPGTGESEQYF.

This clone was seen a few times. The V gene is TRBV27, the J gene TRBJ2-7; perhaps TRBD1 as D (5 bases). CDR3 size: 15 residues. Trimming left V 0 bases short and J 2 bases short, with 11 bases between. CDR1 and CDR2 (germline): MNHEY, SMNVEV (reference sequence). CDR3 nucleotide sequence: TGTGCCAGCAGTTTATCGACAGCCCCGGCCTACGAGCAGTACTTC. Protein: CASSLSTAPAYEQYF.

The chain employs TRBV7-9 and TRBJ2-5; D is unresolved. The germline V gene has CDR1 SEHNR and CDR2 FQNEAQ (reference sequence). The CDR3 runs to 13 residues. V was clipped by 1 base and J by 5 bases, with 8 bases between them. CDR3 in DNA: TGTGCCAGCAGCTTAGTCGTGTCGGAGACCCAGTACTTC. Its protein product is CASSLVVSETQYF.